The 28 T cell receptor beta chains presented below share a single source sample, sequenced in a study of shared clonotypes between healthy human individuals. Naive CD8 cells were CD45RO-negative, positively selected for CCR7, excluding terminally differentiated effector memory CD45RA+ cells. Using immunoSEQ multiplex PCR, the repertoire was profiled, and TCRdb retains in-frame clones only, with some absent. The sample contains 2 million to 2.5 million clones, 85% to 95% of which appear only once. The sample taken for sequencing was naive CD8+ T cells sorted from blood. The receptors come from a man aged 18-30 years in good health.

The V call is TRBV11-2, the J call TRBJ2-7; D perhaps matches TRBD1 (8 bases). The V end lost 5 bases, the J end lost 5 bases, and 22 bases lay between the germline ends. The CDR3 loop spans 16 amino acids. Per the germline V gene, CDR1 is SGHAT and CDR2 is FQNNGV. Here the CDR3 reads CASSAGDRRTGHEQYF. As DNA, the CDR3 is TGTGCCAGCAGCGCGGGGGACAGGAGAACCGGCCACGAGCAGTACTTC.

Regarding this clone: Other nucleotide sequences from this sample produce the same CDR3. The chain recombines TRBV9 with TRBJ1-1, with D uncertain. The CDR3 length is 11 residues. Trimming took off 4 bases at V and 4 bases at J, with 5 bases between the two ends. Germline CDR1 and CDR2: SGDLS and YYNGEE. The DNA of the CDR3 is TGTGCCAGCAGCCCGACCACTGAAGCTTTCTTT. Translating gives CASSPTTEAFF.

This chain uses TRBV5-6 with TRBJ2-7, with 8 bases matching TRBD2. CDR3 length equals 15 residues. Germline assignment: CDR1 SGHDT and CDR2 YYEEEE. V lost 4 bases, J lost 3 bases, and 9 bases stayed unmatched. The CDR3 DNA sequence: TGTGCCAGCAGCCCGGGGGGGGGCACCCACTACGAGCAGTACTTC. Translating it yields CASSPGGGTHYEQYF.

The CDR3 loop is CASSRGGSYEQYF. The CDR3 DNA is TGTGCCAGCAGCCGGGGGGGATCCTACGAGCAGTACTTC. The chain recombines TRBV5-6 with TRBJ2-7; TRBD2 aligns across 8 bases. Per germline, CDR1 SGHDT and CDR2 YYEEEE. The CDR3 runs 13 residues. The trim removed 4 bases at V and 1 base at J, leaving 1 base unmatched. The full variable domain, with the rest looked up from reference TRBV5-6 and TRBJ2-7, is DAGVTQSPTHLIKTRGQQVTLRCSPKSGHDTVSWYQQALGQGPQFIFQYYEEEERQRGNFPDRFSGHQFPNYSSELNVNALLLGDSALYLCASSRGGSYEQYFGPGTRLTVT.

The V call is TRBV5-6, the J call TRBJ2-7, with 10 bases fitting TRBD1. The CDR3 sequence is 15 residues long. Germline V CDR1 and CDR2: SGHDT, YYEEEE. The ends lost 0 bases at V and 2 bases at J; junction bases unmatched: 2. The CDR3 protein is CASSLVGQGAYEQYF. The CDR3 DNA reads TGTGCCAGCAGCTTGGTAGGACAGGGGGCCTACGAGCAGTACTTC.

Points on this clone: Other DNA variants within this sample encode the same CDR3. The chain links TRBV30 to TRBJ2-7; the match to TRBD1 covers 9 bases. V lost 0 bases to trimming and J lost 2 bases; unmatched junction nucleotides: 2. CDR1 is GTSNPN and CDR2 is SVGIG in the germline V gene (reference sequence). The CDR3 runs 14 residues. CDR3 DNA sequence: TGTGCCTGGAGTGTAGGGACAGGGACCTACGAGCAGTACTTC. Protein sequence: CAWSVGTGTYEQYF. Supplemented by reference TRBV30 and TRBJ2-7, the full variable domain reads SQTIHQWPATLVQPVGSPLSLECTVEGTSNPNLYWYRQAAGRGLQLLFYSVGIGQISSEVPQNLSASRPQDRQFILSSKKLLLSDSGFYLCAWSVGTGTYEQYFGPGTRLTVT.

The chain couples TRBV2 to TRBJ2-5; 12 positions agree with TRBD2. CDR3 length: 16 residues. Germline assignment: CDR1 SNHLY and CDR2 FYNNEI. V shed 7 bases, J shed 0 bases, and the junction held 6 bases outside the gene matches. The DNA of the CDR3 is TGTGCCAGCAAGGGGCTAGCGGGGGGGTACCAAGAGACCCAGTACTTC. This encodes CASKGLAGGYQETQYF.

The rearrangement links TRBV27 to TRBJ2-3; a possible D gene is TRBD2 (5 bases). V was trimmed by 8 bases and J by 6 bases, leaving 9 bases between them. CDR3 size: 11 residues. CDR1 is MNHEY and CDR2 is SMNVEV in the germline V gene (reference sequence). As DNA, the CDR3 is TGTGCCAGCGGACTTGGGGATACGCAGTATTTT. It specifies CASGLGDTQYF.

The J gene is TRBJ1-2, the V gene TRBV6-1, with D unresolved. Germline assignment: CDR1 MNHNS and CDR2 SASEGT. V lost 6 bases to trimming and J lost 5 bases, with 4 bases between them. CDR3 length equals 10 residues. The CDR3 sequence: CASRTYGYTF. In nucleotides, the CDR3 is TGTGCCAGCAGGACGTATGGCTACACCTTC.

V and J are TRBV9 and TRBJ2-1, with 9 bases that match TRBD2. CDR1 SGDLS and CDR2 YYNGEE come from the germline V gene. J was trimmed by 3 bases and V by 2 bases; bases with no gene match: 3. This CDR3 comprises 15 residues. The chain's CDR3 is CASSVSGGGYNEQFF. The CDR3 DNA sequence: TGTGCCAGCAGCGTTAGCGGGGGTGGCTACAATGAGCAGTTCTTC.

J is TRBJ2-5 and V is TRBV5-1, with 7 bases that match TRBD1. Germline-derived CDR1 and CDR2 are SGHRS and YFSETQ. Trimming cost V 5 bases and J 3 bases; bases outside gene matches: 10. This CDR3 has 15 amino acids. This chain's CDR3 is CASSLEGGLEETQYF. CDR3 nucleotide sequence: TGCGCCAGCAGTTTAGAAGGGGGCCTGGAAGAGACCCAGTACTTC.

This clone was counted once. V is TRBV19 and J is TRBJ1-5; no reliable D call. The CDR3 has 14 residues. The V and J ends lost 10 bases and 2 bases respectively, with 15 bases between them. Germline values: CDR1 LNHDA, CDR2 SQIVND (reference sequence). Written as DNA, the CDR3 is TGTGCCACAGATCCGTTCAGCGGCAATCAGCCCCAGCATTTT. This codes for CATDPFSGNQPQHF.

This clone was seen once. Other DNA sequences from this sample encode an identical CDR3 as well. This chain links TRBV5-6 with TRBJ2-7, with D possibly matching TRBD1 (5 bases). Germline CDR1 is SGHDT and CDR2 is YYEEEE. Trimming stripped 2 bases from V and 7 bases from J, with 16 bases between. The length of the CDR3 is 14 residues. The CDR3 nucleotides read TGTGCCAGCAGCTTTGGGCAGGGATGGTATGAGCAGTACTTC. Its translation: CASSFGQGWYEQYF.

The chain is built from TRBV9 and TRBJ2-7; D gene ambiguous. Germline CDR1 SGDLS, CDR2 YYNGEE. Trimming removed 0 bases at V and 0 bases at J, with 7 bases between. There are 14 residues in the CDR3. CDR3 sequence: CASSVAADSYEQYF. The DNA for the CDR3 is TGTGCCAGCAGCGTAGCGGCGGACTCCTACGAGCAGTACTTC.

The rearrangement uses TRBV4-1 and TRBJ2-7; D gene uncertain. The V gene lost 0 bases and the J gene lost 7 bases, with 13 bases spanning the gap. The CDR3 runs 14 residues. Germline V gene lookup returns CDR1 MGHRA and CDR2 YSYEKL. The CDR3 is CASSQDRSGSEQYF. The CDR3 nucleotides read TGCGCCAGCAGCCAAGATCGTTCCGGTTCTGAGCAGTACTTC.

This sequence joins TRBV6-5 and TRBJ2-3; 9 nucleotides line up with TRBD2. The germline gives CDR1 MNHEY, CDR2 SVGAGI. The CDR3 extends over 16 amino acids. The V gene end was trimmed by 2 bases and the J gene end by 0 bases; junction bases not matched to a gene: 3. The CDR3 reads CASSYAGGGSTDTQYF. The CDR3, as DNA: TGTGCCAGCAGTTACGCGGGAGGGGGTAGCACAGATACGCAGTATTTT.

As concerns this clone: This sample also contains other DNA sequences that code for the same CDR3. The chain uses TRBV27 and TRBJ2-1, with 9 nucleotides matching TRBD1. The ends lost 5 bases at V and 4 bases at J; junction bases unmatched: 3. The germline gives CDR1 MNHEY, CDR2 SMNVEV (reference sequence). This CDR3 is built from 14 residues. This chain's CDR3 is CASSPGTGYNEQFF. Here the CDR3 DNA reads TGTGCCAGCAGTCCGGGGACAGGGTACAATGAGCAGTTCTTC.

J is TRBJ2-4 and V is TRBV4-3; 12 nucleotides agree with TRBD1. V gave up 4 bases and J gave up 3 bases; unmatched junction bases: 19. This CDR3 has 21 amino acids. Germline V gene lookup returns CDR1 LGHNA and CDR2 YSLEER. This chain's CDR3 is CASSRIFGGTGGLEGKNIQYF. CDR3 coding DNA: TGCGCCAGCAGCCGAATTTTCGGTGGGACAGGGGGCCTCGAGGGCAAAAACATTCAGTACTTC.

The sample holds one count of this clone. The gene calls are TRBV5-1 and TRBJ2-6, with 8 bases aligning to TRBD1. Germline V gene data show CDR1 as SGHRS and CDR2 as YFSETQ. V dropped 4 bases and J dropped 6; count of bases not matched to a gene: 18. This CDR3 is 19 amino acids long. The CDR3 DNA reads TGCGCCAGCAGCCCCGAGACAGGGGTGGCTTCCCTCTCGGCCAACGTCCTGACTTTC. This gives the protein CASSPETGVASLSANVLTF.

This clone was seen a handful of times. The chain carries TRBV30 and TRBJ1-5; D is possibly TRBD1 (5 bases). The CDR3 spans 15 residues. Germline lookup yields CDR1 GTSNPN and CDR2 SVGIG (reference sequence). V was cut by 2 bases and J by 2 bases, with 13 bases left in between. DNA of the CDR3: TGTGCCTGGAGTCCCGGGGCGTGGGGCAATCAGCCCCAGCATTTT. Translated, it gives CAWSPGAWGNQPQHF.

The CDR3 DNA reads as TGTGCCAGCAGTTTACAAGACCCAGATCACTACGAGCAGTACTTC. Translated: CASSLQDPDHYEQYF. The rearrangement uses TRBV27 and TRBJ2-7; D is ambiguous. Germline values: CDR1 MNHEY, CDR2 SMNVEV (reference sequence). CDR3 length: 15 residues. V was trimmed by 2 bases and J by 3 bases, leaving 14 bases between them.

A single count supports this clone. V usage is TRBV7-3 and J usage is TRBJ2-3; D not resolved. This CDR3 region has 12 residues. The V end was cut by 3 bases, the J end by 6 bases, with 7 bases between. The germline V gene encodes CDR1 SGHTA and CDR2 FQGTGA. The CDR3 DNA sequence: TGTGCCAGCAGCTTTATAGGTGATACGCAGTATTTT. This translates into CASSFIGDTQYF.

A remark on this clone: Other DNA sequences from this sample encode an identical CDR3 as well. The genes are TRBV9 and TRBJ2-7; D is uncertain. This CDR3 has 15 amino acids. V lost 0 bases and J 0 bases, leaving 10 bases between the germline ends. Germline CDR1 reads SGDLS; CDR2 reads YYNGEE. CDR3 bases: TGTGCCAGCAGCGTAGCTGGGTCGAACTCCTACGAGCAGTACTTC. This gives the protein CASSVAGSNSYEQYF.

The rearrangement joins TRBV30 to TRBJ2-7; D not resolved. Germline-derived CDR1 and CDR2 are GTSNPN and SVGIG (reference sequence). Trimming took 4 bases from V and 6 from J, leaving 10 bases between them. CDR3 length: 11 amino acids. The CDR3 protein is CAWISGSEQYF. CDR3 nucleotides: TGTGCCTGGATCTCTGGCTCCGAGCAGTACTTC.

The rearrangement links TRBV4-1 to TRBJ1-1, with D unresolved. CDR3 length equals 17 residues. Germline values: CDR1 MGHRA, CDR2 YSYEKL. With 3 bases removed from V and 10 bases from J, the gap between germline ends came to 27 bases. CDR3 sequence (DNA): TGCGCCAGCAGCCAGACGGGAGGTTTGGGGAGGGATTTCGGAGCTTTCTTT. Translating it yields CASSQTGGLGRDFGAFF.

The rearrangement uses TRBV7-8 and TRBJ2-1; 7 bases map to TRBD2. The CDR3 contains 15 residues. V shed 4 bases, J shed 6 bases, and the junction held 9 bases outside the gene matches. CDR1 and CDR2 (germline): SGHVS, FQNEAQ. The CDR3 DNA sequence: TGTGCCAGCAGCTCGGGACTAAGGAAAGGCAATGAGCAGTTCTTC. This sequence encodes CASSSGLRKGNEQFF.

The chain links TRBV9 to TRBJ2-1; 8 positions match TRBD1. CDR3 length: 14 amino acids. Germline V gene data show CDR1 as SGDLS and CDR2 as YYNGEE. After removal of 5 bases from V and 5 bases from J, the junction contained 6 bases not matched to a gene. The CDR3 sequence: CASRTGVGDNEQFF. The CDR3 coding sequence is TGTGCCAGCAGGACAGGGGTAGGGGACAATGAGCAGTTCTTC.

On this clone itself: The same CDR3 arises from other DNA sequences in this sample as well. This sequence joins TRBV5-6 and TRBJ2-7; D is unresolved. This CDR3 is built from 13 residues. Germline CDR1 reads SGHDT; CDR2 reads YYEEEE. Trimming removed 0 bases from V and 4 bases from J, with 8 bases in between. The CDR3 region has the DNA TGTGCCAGCAGCTTGGGGCCATTATACGAGCAGTACTTC. The encoded protein is CASSLGPLYEQYF.